This T cell receptor beta chain originates from a study of blood T cell repertoires in COVID-19. CDR1 MDHEN and CDR2 SYDVKM come from the germline V gene. This CDR3 comprises 14 residues. The V and J ends lost 6 bases and 3 bases respectively, with 14 bases between them. In the source study's methods: The assay estimated nucleated cells by amplifying reference gene primers. Using immunoSEQ multiplex PCR, the repertoire was profiled, and TCRdb retains in-frame clones only, with some absent. V and J calls and clone size follow that table, whereas D and trimming were derived from the DNA. The sample holds 65,000 to 90,000 clones, 70% to 80% seen once. This clone occurred once.

This TCR came from a man aged 55 to 70 with active or convalescent COVID-19. The sequencing input was peripheral blood. The rearrangement links TRBV28 to TRBJ1-1, with D perhaps TRBD1 (6 bases). CDR3 in amino acids: CASSHRQVHTEAFF. For the CDR3, the DNA is TGTGCCAGCAGCCATCGACAGGTCCACACTGAAGCTTTCTTT.